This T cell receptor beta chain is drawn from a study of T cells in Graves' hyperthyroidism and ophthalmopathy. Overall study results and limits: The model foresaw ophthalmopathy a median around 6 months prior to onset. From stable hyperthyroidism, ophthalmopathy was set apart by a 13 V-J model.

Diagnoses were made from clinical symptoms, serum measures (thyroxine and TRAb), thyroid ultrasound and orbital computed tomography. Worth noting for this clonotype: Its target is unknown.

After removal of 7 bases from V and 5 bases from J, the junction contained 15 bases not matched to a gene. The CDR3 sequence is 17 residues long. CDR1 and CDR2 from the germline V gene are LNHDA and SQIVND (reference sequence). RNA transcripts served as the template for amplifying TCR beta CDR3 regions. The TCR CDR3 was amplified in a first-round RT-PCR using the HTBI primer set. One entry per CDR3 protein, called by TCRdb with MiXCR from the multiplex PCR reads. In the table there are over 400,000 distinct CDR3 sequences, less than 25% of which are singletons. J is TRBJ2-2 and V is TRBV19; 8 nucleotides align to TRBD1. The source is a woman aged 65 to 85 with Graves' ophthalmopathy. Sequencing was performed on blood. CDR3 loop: CASTRQGSGVGTGELFF. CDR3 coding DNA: TGTGCCAGTACGAGACAGGGGTCGGGAGTGGGTACCGGGGAGCTGTTTTTT.